Sequencing of this T cell receptor beta chain was carried out in a study of identical twins. A few counts support this clonotype. This CDR3 spans 13 amino acids. The germline CDR1 and CDR2 sequences are MDHEN and SYDVKM. V lost 6 bases and J lost 7, with 12 bases in between. All of the donors were Caucasians in good health. In TCRdb, the 5' RACE reads were re-called with MiXCR into one record per CDR3 protein. The sample includes 420,000 or so distinct CDR3 sequences, under 20% of them seen just once. Sequencing was carried out using naive T cells sorted from blood. The J gene is TRBJ2-2, the V gene TRBV28; TRBD2 might be the D (5 bases). The TCR comes from a man aged 50-60 years in good health. The DNA for the CDR3 is TGTGCCAGCAGAAAAACGGCGGGCGGGGAGCTGTTTTTT. This codes for CASRKTAGGELFF.